A selection of T cell receptor beta chains follows, all from one sample in a study of T cells in Graves' hyperthyroidism and ophthalmopathy. Each CDR3 protein gets one entry after TCRdb re-called the multiplex PCR reads with MiXCR. The repertoire holds about 380,000 distinct CDR3 sequences, with roughly 13% as singletons. The sequenced sample consisted of blood. The receptors derive from a woman in her fifties or sixties with Graves' hyperthyroidism. Each CDR3 is given with its conserved first and last residue. The D gene is left open where the match is weak. For some rows the clone size is stated as once, few or many, or as a class when expanded; others skip it.

cdr3_aa cdr3_nt v_call clone_size d_call j_call
CSASGGVIYNEQFF TGCAGTGCTAGTGGCGGGGTCATCTACAATGAGCAGTTCTTC TRBV20-1 few . TRBJ2-1
CASSPQDSRNTGELFF TGTGCCAGCAGCCCCCAGGACAGCCGGAACACCGGGGAGCTGTTTTTT TRBV3-1 many . TRBJ2-2
CSVSQGKRDEQYF TGCAGTGTTTCACAGGGGAAAAGGGACGAGCAGTACTTC TRBV20-1 few TRBD1 TRBJ2-7
CASSRGRQGAPTEAFF TGTGCCAGTAGCCGGGGGCGACAGGGGGCGCCCACTGAAGCTTTCTTT TRBV19 . TRBD1 TRBJ1-1
CAISGGSNTEAFF TGTGCCATCAGTGGGGGGTCGAACACTGAAGCTTTCTTT TRBV10-3 . . TRBJ1-1
CASRGLAVTYEQYF TGTGCCAGCAGGGGACTAGCGGTAACCTACGAGCAGTACTTC TRBV28 many TRBD2 TRBJ2-7
CSARVGTGLAGGPYEQYF TGCAGTGCTAGAGTGGGTACGGGACTAGCGGGAGGCCCCTACGAGCAGTACTTC TRBV20-1 few TRBD2 TRBJ2-7
CASSFRAGGETQYF TGCGCCAGCAGCTTTAGAGCGGGAGGTGAGACCCAGTACTTC TRBV5-1 few TRBD2 TRBJ2-5
CASGGWGGDNEQFF TGTGCCAGCGGAGGGTGGGGAGGGGACAATGAGCAGTTCTTC TRBV12-3/TRBV12-4 few TRBD2 TRBJ2-1
CASSSGGPEAFF TGCGCCAGCAGCTCCGGAGGCCCTGAAGCTTTCTTT TRBV5-1 many . TRBJ1-1
CASSDQNERERNEQFF TGTGCCAGCAGCGACCAGAACGAGCGGGAGCGTAATGAGCAGTTCTTC TRBV7-2 many TRBD2 TRBJ2-1
CASLGDTQYF TGTGCCAGCCTGGGGGATACGCAGTATTTT TRBV28 many . TRBJ2-3
CATGVGETQYF TGTGCCACCGGGGTTGGAGAGACCCAGTACTTC TRBV6-1 . . TRBJ2-5
CASSQYSGTGPSGNTIYF TGCGCCAGCAGCCAATACTCCGGGACAGGACCCTCTGGAAACACCATATATTTT TRBV5-1 . TRBD1 TRBJ1-3
CSASGSPAETQYF TGCAGTGCTAGTGGATCGCCGGCGGAGACCCAGTACTTC TRBV20-1 . . TRBJ2-5
CATSAGQLVFSPLHF TGTGCCACCAGTGCGGGACAACTCGTCTTTTCACCCCTCCACTTT TRBV24-1 few . TRBJ1-6
CASSELQGDGEQYF TGCGCCAGCAGCGAACTACAGGGAGACGGCGAGCAGTACTTC TRBV4-1 many . TRBJ2-7